Presented here are 13 T cell receptor beta chains from one specimen sequenced in a study of control samples from healthy donors and cancer patients. Some clones are missing from TCRdb's copy, which holds only in-frame ones; the method was immunoSEQ multiplex PCR. This table has 95,000 to 100,000 clones, 85% to 90% appearing once. Sequencing was done on a sample of blood. The receptor source for this set is a man younger than 45 in good health.

The genes are TRBV12-5 and TRBJ2-7, with 9 bases identical to TRBD1. This CDR3 comprises 15 residues. CDR1 is LGHNT, CDR2 FRNRAP, per germline. V lost 6 bases to trimming and J lost 4 bases; unmatched junction nucleotides: 10. DNA of the CDR3: TGTGCTAGTGGACGGACCGGGACAGGGCTTTACGAGCAGTACTTC. Its translation: CASGRTGTGLYEQYF.

The rearrangement links TRBV6-5 to TRBJ2-1; D possibly corresponds to TRBD2 (6 bases). Trimming took 7 bases from V and 2 from J, leaving 9 bases between them. The CDR3 totals 13 residues. The germline gives CDR1 MNHEY, CDR2 SVGAGI. CDR3 protein: CASTAGPYNEQFF. In nucleotides, the CDR3 is TGTGCCAGCACGGCGGGACCCTACAATGAGCAGTTCTTC.

This rearrangement joins TRBV4-1 to TRBJ2-7; 7 nucleotides line up with TRBD1. Germline V gene sequence: CDR1 MGHRA, CDR2 YSYEKL. V was clipped by 3 bases and J by 0 bases; unmatched bases: 8. This CDR3 comprises 16 residues. The DNA for the CDR3 is TGCGCCAGCAGCCACCGACAGGGACCAAGCTCCTACGAGCAGTACTTC. It yields the protein CASSHRQGPSSYEQYF.

The gene calls are TRBV2 and TRBJ2-3, with D unclear. Germline CDR1 SNHLY, CDR2 FYNNEI. With 6 bases removed from V and 2 bases from J, the gap between germline ends came to 12 bases. The CDR3 consists of 14 residues. In nucleotides, the CDR3 is TGTGCCAGCAGGACCCCGCAGGTCACAGATACGCAGTATTTT. This gives the protein CASRTPQVTDTQYF.

The chain links TRBV18 to TRBJ2-1; TRBD1 aligns across 8 bases. CDR1 KGHSH and CDR2 LQKENI come from the germline V gene. The CDR3 totals 15 residues. With 6 bases clipped from V and 7 bases from J, the junction kept 11 bases outside the gene matches. CDR3 residues: CASSEYETGANEQFF. The DNA for the CDR3 is TGTGCCAGCTCCGAATACGAGACAGGGGCGAATGAGCAGTTCTTC.

This sequence joins TRBV15 and TRBJ2-2; D call uncertain. The CDR3 contains 17 residues. Germline lookup yields CDR1 LNHNV and CDR2 YYDKDF (reference sequence). With 2 bases removed from V and 0 bases from J, the gap between germline ends came to 13 bases. CDR3 sequence (DNA): TGTGCCACCAGCAGATTCGATGGCCAGGCGAACACCGGGGAGCTGTTTTTT. Translation: CATSRFDGQANTGELFF.

The rearrangement uses TRBV2 and TRBJ1-1; the match to TRBD1 covers 8 bases. V was pared by 7 bases and J by 5 bases, with 9 bases of the junction left unmatched. Germline loops: CDR1 SNHLY, CDR2 FYNNEI. The CDR3 runs 14 residues. The CDR3 sequence is CASTIQGGWTEAFF. The CDR3, as DNA: TGTGCCAGCACCATACAGGGGGGATGGACTGAAGCTTTCTTT.

The chain is built from TRBV7-9 and TRBJ1-5; 8 nucleotides match TRBD1. The CDR3 runs to 14 residues. With V trimmed by 4 bases and J by 6 bases, 5 bases remained unmatched. Germline loops: CDR1 SEHNR, CDR2 FQNEAQ (reference sequence). The CDR3 region has the DNA TGTGCCAGCAGCTACGGGACAGGTCCTCAGCCCCAGCATTTT. As protein: CASSYGTGPQPQHF.

V is TRBV6-1 and J is TRBJ1-5; perhaps TRBD1 as D (5 bases). Looked up from germline, CDR1 is MNHNS and CDR2 is SASEGT. The CDR3 is 14 residues long. V was clipped by 3 bases and J by 7 bases, with 13 bases between them. The CDR3 DNA sequence: TGTGCCAGCAGTGATGGGGGAGGTCCACAGCCCCAGCATTTT. Translated, it gives CASSDGGGPQPQHF.

The chain is built from TRBV19 and TRBJ2-2; 7 nucleotides line up with TRBD2. CDR1 and CDR2 (germline): LNHDA, SQIVND (reference sequence). The CDR3 sequence is 14 residues long. Trimming cost V 3 bases and J 8 bases; bases outside gene matches: 6. CDR3 residues: CASSIGTMQGELFF. For the CDR3, the DNA is TGTGCCAGTAGTATTGGGACTATGCAGGGGGAGCTGTTTTTT.

The rearrangement links TRBV5-1 to TRBJ2-7; D is possibly TRBD2 (5 bases). V lost 4 bases to trimming and J lost 3 bases, with 14 bases between them. The germline V gene has CDR1 SGHRS and CDR2 YFSETQ. The CDR3 runs to 14 residues. The CDR3 DNA is TGCGCCAGCAGCCCCGGCGGGCCCATCTACGAGCAGTACTTC. Translated, it gives CASSPGGPIYEQYF.

This sequence joins TRBV7-9 and TRBJ1-5; TRBD1 is a possible D gene (5 bases). Germline V gene data show CDR1 as SEHNR and CDR2 as FQNEAQ (reference sequence). The ends were cut back, 2 bases at V and 2 bases at J, with 10 bases in the middle. The CDR3 consists of 15 residues. CDR3 sequence: CASSLSQERNQPQHF. CDR3 sequence (DNA): TGTGCCAGCAGCTTATCACAGGAACGCAATCAGCCCCAGCATTTT.

The chain is built from TRBV11-2 and TRBJ1-2; D unclear. V was pared by 3 bases and J by 1 base, with 3 bases between. The CDR3 length is 12 residues. Looked up from germline, CDR1 is SGHAT and CDR2 is FQNNGV. CDR3 amino acids: CASSFSNYGYTF. CDR3 DNA: TGTGCCAGCAGCTTTAGTAACTATGGCTACACCTTC.